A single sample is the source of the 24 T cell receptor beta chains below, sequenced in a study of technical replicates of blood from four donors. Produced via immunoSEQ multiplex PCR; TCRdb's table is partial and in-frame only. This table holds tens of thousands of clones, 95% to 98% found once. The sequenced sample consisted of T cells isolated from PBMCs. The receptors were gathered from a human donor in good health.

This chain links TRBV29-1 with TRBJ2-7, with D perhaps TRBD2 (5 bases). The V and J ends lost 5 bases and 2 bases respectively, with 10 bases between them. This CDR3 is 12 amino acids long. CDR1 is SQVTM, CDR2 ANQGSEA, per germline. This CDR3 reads CSVPGLTYEQYF. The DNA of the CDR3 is TGCAGCGTTCCTGGACTTACCTACGAGCAGTACTTC.

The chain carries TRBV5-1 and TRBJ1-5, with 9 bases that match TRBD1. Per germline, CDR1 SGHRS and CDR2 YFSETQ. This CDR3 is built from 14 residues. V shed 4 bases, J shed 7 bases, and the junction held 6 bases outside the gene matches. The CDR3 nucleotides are TGCGCCAGCAGCCTGGACAGGGGAGGACAGCCCCAGCATTTT. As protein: CASSLDRGGQPQHF.

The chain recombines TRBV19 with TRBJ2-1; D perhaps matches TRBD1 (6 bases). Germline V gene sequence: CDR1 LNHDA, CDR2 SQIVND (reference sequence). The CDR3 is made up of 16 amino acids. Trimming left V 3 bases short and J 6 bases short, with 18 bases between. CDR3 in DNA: TGTGCCAGTAGTATGGACAAAACAGGGTTATTCAATGAGCAGTTCTTC. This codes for CASSMDKTGLFNEQFF.

CDR3 nucleotides: TGTGCCAGCAGCCGACCTCTAGCGGGAGGGGCGCGGGACATTCAGTACTTC. Amino acids: CASSRPLAGGARDIQYF. The J gene is TRBJ2-4, the V gene TRBV28; TRBD2 matches at 12 bases. V trimming: 6 bases; J trimming: 8 bases; junction bases outside the gene matches: 14. This CDR3 spans 17 amino acids. Looked up from germline, CDR1 is MDHEN and CDR2 is SYDVKM.

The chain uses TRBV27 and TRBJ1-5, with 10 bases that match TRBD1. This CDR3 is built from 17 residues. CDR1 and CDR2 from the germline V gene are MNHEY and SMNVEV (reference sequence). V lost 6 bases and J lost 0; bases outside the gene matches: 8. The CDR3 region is CASSSGTGDYSNQPQHF. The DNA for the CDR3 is TGTGCCAGCAGCTCCGGGACAGGGGATTATAGCAATCAGCCCCAGCATTTT.

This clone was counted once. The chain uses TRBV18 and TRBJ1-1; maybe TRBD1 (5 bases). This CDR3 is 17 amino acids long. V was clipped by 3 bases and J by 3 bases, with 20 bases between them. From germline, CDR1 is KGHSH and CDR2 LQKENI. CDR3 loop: CASSPYSRAPWDTEAFF. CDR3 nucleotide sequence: TGTGCCAGCTCACCTTATTCCAGGGCACCCTGGGACACTGAAGCTTTCTTT.

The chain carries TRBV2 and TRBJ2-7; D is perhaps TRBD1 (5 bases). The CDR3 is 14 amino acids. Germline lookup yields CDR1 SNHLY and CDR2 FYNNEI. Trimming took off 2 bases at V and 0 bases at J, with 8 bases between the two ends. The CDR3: CASSEHRSSYEQYF. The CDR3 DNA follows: TGTGCCAGCAGTGAACACAGGAGCTCCTACGAGCAGTACTTC.

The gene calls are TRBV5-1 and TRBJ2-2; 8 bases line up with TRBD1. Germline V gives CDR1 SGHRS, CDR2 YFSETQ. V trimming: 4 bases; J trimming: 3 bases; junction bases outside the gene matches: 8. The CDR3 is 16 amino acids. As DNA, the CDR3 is TGCGCCAGCAGCCCGGCGGGACAGGCCTACACCGGGGAGCTGTTTTTT. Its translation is CASSPAGQAYTGELFF.

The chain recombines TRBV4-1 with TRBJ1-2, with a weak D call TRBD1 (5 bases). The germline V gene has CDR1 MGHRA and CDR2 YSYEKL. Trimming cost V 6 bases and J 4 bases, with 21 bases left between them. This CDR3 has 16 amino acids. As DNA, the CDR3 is TGCGCCAGCAGACCCCGGGGGGGGGACGCCACCTATGGCTACACCTTC. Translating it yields CASRPRGGDATYGYTF.

CDR3 sequence reads: CASSLQTGGSYGQPQHF. CDR3 bases: TGTGCCAGCAGTTTACAGACAGGGGGCTCATACGGTCAGCCCCAGCATTTT. V is TRBV27 and J is TRBJ1-5; TRBD1 matches at 10 bases. This CDR3 has 17 amino acids. CDR1 is MNHEY and CDR2 is SMNVEV in the germline V gene (reference sequence). J was trimmed by 6 bases and V by 2 bases; bases with no gene match: 10.

The DNA for the CDR3 is TGTGCCAGCAGCTTATCGGGCAGGGTATACAATGAGCAGTTCTTC. Translating it yields CASSLSGRVYNEQFF. This rearrangement joins TRBV7-9 to TRBJ2-1; tentatively, D is TRBD1 (5 bases). Germline V gene data show CDR1 as SEHNR and CDR2 as FQNEAQ (reference sequence). V was trimmed by 2 bases and J by 4 bases, leaving 12 bases between them. The CDR3 consists of 15 residues.

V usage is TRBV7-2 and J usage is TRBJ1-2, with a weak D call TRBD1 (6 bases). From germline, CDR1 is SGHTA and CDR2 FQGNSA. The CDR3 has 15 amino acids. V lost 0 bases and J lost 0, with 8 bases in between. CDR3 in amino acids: CASSLARTANYGYTF. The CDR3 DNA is TGTGCCAGCAGCTTAGCAAGGACAGCTAACTATGGCTACACCTTC.

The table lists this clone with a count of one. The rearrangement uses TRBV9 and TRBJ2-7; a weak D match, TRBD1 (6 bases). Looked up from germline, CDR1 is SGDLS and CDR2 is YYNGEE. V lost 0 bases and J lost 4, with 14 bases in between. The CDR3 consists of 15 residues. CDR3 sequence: CASSVGPGQGYEQYF. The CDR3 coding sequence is TGTGCCAGCAGCGTAGGCCCTGGCCAGGGGTACGAGCAGTACTTC.

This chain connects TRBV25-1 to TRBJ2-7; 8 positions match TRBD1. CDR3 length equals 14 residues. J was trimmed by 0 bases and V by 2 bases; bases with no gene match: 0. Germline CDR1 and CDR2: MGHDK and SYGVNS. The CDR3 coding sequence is TGTGCCAGCAGTGAAACAGGGGGCTCCTACGAGCAGTACTTC. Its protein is CASSETGGSYEQYF.

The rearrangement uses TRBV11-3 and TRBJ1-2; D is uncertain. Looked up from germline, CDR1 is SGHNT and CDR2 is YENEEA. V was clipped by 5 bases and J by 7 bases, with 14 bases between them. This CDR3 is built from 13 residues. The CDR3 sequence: CASSLGRGGGYTF. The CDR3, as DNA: TGTGCCAGCAGCCTCGGACGGGGAGGTGGCTACACCTTC.

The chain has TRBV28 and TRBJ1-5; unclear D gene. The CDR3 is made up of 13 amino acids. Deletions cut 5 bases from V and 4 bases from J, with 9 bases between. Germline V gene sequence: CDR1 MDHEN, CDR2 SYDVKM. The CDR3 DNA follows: TGTGCCAGCAGTCTATATATGAATCAGCCCCAGCATTTT. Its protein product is CASSLYMNQPQHF.

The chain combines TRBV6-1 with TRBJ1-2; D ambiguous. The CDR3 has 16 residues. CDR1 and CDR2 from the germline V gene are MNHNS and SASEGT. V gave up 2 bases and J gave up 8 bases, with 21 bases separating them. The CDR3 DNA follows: TGTGCCAGCAGTGAAAGGCTTACTGGCAGGCCACCCGGCTACACCTTC. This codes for CASSERLTGRPPGYTF.

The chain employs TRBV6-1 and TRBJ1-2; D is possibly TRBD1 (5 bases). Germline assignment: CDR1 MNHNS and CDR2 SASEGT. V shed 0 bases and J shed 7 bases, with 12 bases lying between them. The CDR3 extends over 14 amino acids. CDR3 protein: CASSEAPQGSGYTF. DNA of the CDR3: TGTGCCAGCAGTGAAGCCCCCCAGGGCTCTGGCTACACCTTC.

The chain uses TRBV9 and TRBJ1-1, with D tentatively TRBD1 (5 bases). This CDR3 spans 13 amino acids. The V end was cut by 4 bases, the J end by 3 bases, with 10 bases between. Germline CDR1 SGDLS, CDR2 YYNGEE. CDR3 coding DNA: TGTGCCAGCAGCCTCCTAGGGGACACTGAAGCTTTCTTT. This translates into CASSLLGDTEAFF.

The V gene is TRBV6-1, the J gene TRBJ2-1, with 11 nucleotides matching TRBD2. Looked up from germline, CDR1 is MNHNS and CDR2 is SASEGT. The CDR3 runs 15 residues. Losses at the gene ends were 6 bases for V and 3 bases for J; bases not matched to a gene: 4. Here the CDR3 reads CASRTSGSFYNEQFF. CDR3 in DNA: TGTGCCAGCAGAACTAGCGGGAGTTTCTACAATGAGCAGTTCTTC.

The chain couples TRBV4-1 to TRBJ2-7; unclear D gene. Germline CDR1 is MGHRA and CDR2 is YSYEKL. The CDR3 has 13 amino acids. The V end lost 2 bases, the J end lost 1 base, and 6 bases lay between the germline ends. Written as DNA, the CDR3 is TGCGCCAGCAGCCAAAGAGATTCCTACGAGCAGTACTTC. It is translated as CASSQRDSYEQYF.

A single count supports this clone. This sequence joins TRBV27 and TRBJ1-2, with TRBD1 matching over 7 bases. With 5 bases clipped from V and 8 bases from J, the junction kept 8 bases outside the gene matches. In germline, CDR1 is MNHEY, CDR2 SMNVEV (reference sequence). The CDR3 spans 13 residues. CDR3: CASSQDRAVGYTF. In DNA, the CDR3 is TGTGCCAGCAGTCAAGACAGGGCGGTAGGCTACACCTTC.

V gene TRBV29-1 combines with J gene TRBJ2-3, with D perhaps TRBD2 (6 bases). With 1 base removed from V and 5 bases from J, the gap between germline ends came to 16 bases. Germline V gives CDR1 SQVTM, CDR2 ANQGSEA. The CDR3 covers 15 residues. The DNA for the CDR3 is TGCAGCGTTGAAGGGTTCCCGGGACTTCTAGATACGCAGTATTTT. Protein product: CSVEGFPGLLDTQYF.

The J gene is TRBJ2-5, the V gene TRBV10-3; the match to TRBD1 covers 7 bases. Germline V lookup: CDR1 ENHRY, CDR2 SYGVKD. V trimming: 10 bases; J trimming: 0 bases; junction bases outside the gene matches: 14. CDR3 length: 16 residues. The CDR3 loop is CATSLTHRGDQETQYF. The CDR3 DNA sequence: TGTGCCACATCATTGACTCACAGGGGTGACCAAGAGACCCAGTACTTC.